Each of the 3 T cell receptor beta chains below was sequenced from the same sample in a study of Tregs in tolerant kidney transplant recipients. Related graft donors supplied nonmyeloablative bone marrow transplants, and mixed chimerism was transient. Profiled with immunoSEQ multiplex PCR; TCRdb holds only in-frame clones, not every one. This listing includes some 29,000 clones. Here the sequenced sample was CD4+ T cells from blood (PBMCs), taken 24 months after the transplant. These receptors all stem from a human patient who received a combined kidney and bone marrow transplant. The graft donor may have given rise to some T cells.

Concerning this clone itself: Read sequence stops 3 residues before the CDR3 end, and the germline J gene provides the missing end. The chain employs TRBV5-4 and TRBJ1-1, with no clear D. Germline V gene sequence: CDR1 SGHNT, CDR2 YYREEE (reference sequence). This CDR3 region has 15 residues. V was trimmed by 1 base and J by 1 base, leaving 11 bases between them. The part of the CDR3 DNA that was read is TGTGCCAGCAGCTTGAATCCGTCGTCGAACACTGAA. Protein sequence: CASSLNPSSNTE. The CDR3 as a whole reads CASSLNPSSNTEAFF.

Comment on this clone: The read terminates 3 residues before the CDR3 end, so the remaining end is supplied by the germline J gene. The chain uses TRBV28 and TRBJ2-7; TRBD1 is a possible D gene (5 bases). In germline, CDR1 is MDHEN, CDR2 SYDVKM. V was pared by 2 bases and J by 3 bases, with 11 bases between. The CDR3 runs 14 residues. This CDR3 is CASSLDSLIYEQYF. The DNA read from the CDR3 is TGTGCCAGCAGTTTAGACAGCCTCATCTACGAG. The whole variable domain, remainder taken from reference TRBV28 and TRBJ2-7, is DVKVTQSSRYLVKRTGEKVFLECVQDMDHENMFWYRQDPGLGLRLIYFSYDVKMKEKGDIPEGYSVSREKKERFSLILESASTNQTSMYLCASSLDSLIYEQYFGPGTRLTVT.

Details on this clone: The read terminates 3 residues ahead of where the CDR3 ends, so the germline J gene completes it. The V gene is TRBV29-1, the J gene TRBJ2-7; 12 positions agree with TRBD2. There are 16 residues in the CDR3. Germline-derived CDR1 and CDR2 are SQVTM and ANQGSEA. V lost 7 bases, J lost 0 bases, and 10 bases stayed unmatched. The chain's CDR3 is CSARYPTSGSSYEQYF. The CDR3 DNA, read in part, is TGCAGCGCCAGATACCCGACTAGCGGGAGCTCCTACGAG.